In its sample, the clone carrying this T cell receptor (beta chain) was seen a few times. Its cognate antigen is unknown. The data belong to a study of shared clonotypes between healthy human individuals. General study results and limits: Represented diversity (both genetic and exposure-history) was limited by the small number of donors.

From germline, CDR1 is GTSNPN and CDR2 SVGIG (reference sequence). Unmatched junction bases numbered 7, after V lost 2 bases and J lost 3 bases. This CDR3 is 14 amino acids long. Approximately 30,000 T cell genomes (approximately 0.2 ug DNA) went into each sorted-subset replicate. Method: immunoSEQ multiplex PCR; TCRdb's copy keeps in-frame clones and lacks some. The repertoire holds fewer than 700,000 clones, with about 95% as singletons. Terminally differentiated effector memory CD45RA+ cells were left out of the naive CD8 fraction, which was CD45RO-negative and positively selected for CCR7. Only Caucasian adults living in Nashville, Tennessee served as donors.

The chain is built from TRBV30 and TRBJ2-7; 7 bases align to TRBD1. Sequencing was performed on naive CD8+ T cells sorted from blood. This receptor was taken from a woman in her 30s in good health. The CDR3 DNA reads TGTGCCTGGAGTAGGGACAGTACGGACTACGAGCAGTACTTC. Protein: CAWSRDSTDYEQYF.